This T cell receptor beta chain originates from a study of identical twins. TCRdb itself ran the 5' RACE reads through MiXCR, one entry per CDR3 protein. The sample includes about 730,000 distinct CDR3 sequences, less than 25% of them seen just once. This clonotype has more than one count but fewer than ten. The CDR3 runs 14 residues. The germline V gene encodes CDR1 DFQATT and CDR2 SNEGSKA (reference sequence). Deletions cut 0 bases from V and 3 bases from J, with 12 bases between. The data were also submitted as part of a second study, on T cells expressing NK-cell markers. That investigation notes: Among four donors, these clonotypes also ranked first in the CD3+CD56-NKG2C+ fraction.

Source material: PBMCs. The clonotype comes from a woman younger than 30 in good health. This rearrangement joins TRBV20-1 to TRBJ2-7, with D perhaps matching TRBD1 (5 bases). Written as DNA, the CDR3 is TGCAGTGCTAGAGACCGTGACAGAAGCTACGAGCAGTACTTC. Protein: CSARDRDRSYEQYF.